Below, 7 T cell receptor beta chains from the same sample are listed, as sequenced in a study of CD8 T cells in ankylosing spondylitis. In TCRdb, the 5' RACE reads were re-called with MiXCR into one record per CDR3 protein. This sample has approximately 150,000 distinct CDR3 sequences, with roughly a third found just once. Sequences were obtained from synovial fluid, either unsorted or a sorted T cell fraction (not recorded which). The origin of the receptors is a male donor with ankylosing spondylitis.

In this sample, this clonotype turned up a few times. The V gene is TRBV25-1, the J gene TRBJ1-3, with 9 bases lining up with TRBD1. This CDR3 has 16 residues. Germline V gene data show CDR1 as MGHDK and CDR2 as SYGVNS. V shed 7 bases, J shed 0 bases, and the junction held 7 bases outside the gene matches. The CDR3 nucleotides read TGTGCCAGCACTCCGGGACAGGGCCTCTCTGGAAACACCATATATTTT. Residues: CASTPGQGLSGNTIYF.

This clonotype has just a few counts. The genes are TRBV20-1 and TRBJ1-2, with D uncertain. The V end was cut by 3 bases, the J end by 0 bases, with 8 bases between. Germline CDR1 reads DFQATT; CDR2 reads SNEGSKA (reference sequence). The CDR3 is made up of 13 amino acids. The CDR3 DNA follows: TGCAGTGCTAGTGAGGGTACTAACTATGGCTACACCTTC. Protein product: CSASEGTNYGYTF.

V usage is TRBV12-3 or TRBV12-4 and J usage is TRBJ2-1; TRBD1 might be the D (6 bases). Trimming took off 4 bases at V and 3 bases at J, with 16 bases between the two ends. The CDR3 consists of 16 residues. CDR3 nucleotide sequence: TGTGCCAGCAGTTCCACATCGAGGGGGTACTACAATGAGCAGTTCTTC. Its protein product is CASSSTSRGYYNEQFF.

This clonotype was picked up a small number of times. The CDR3 DNA reads as TGTGCCAGCAGTTTGTCCGGGACCGCTATTAATGAGCAGTTCTTC. Its protein is CASSLSGTAINEQFF. The chain uses TRBV6-5 and TRBJ2-1; D may be TRBD1 or TRBD2 (5 bases each). V was trimmed by 4 bases and J by 7 bases, leaving 17 bases between them. The CDR3 length is 15 residues. Germline V lookup: CDR1 MNHEY, CDR2 SVGAGI.

J is TRBJ2-3 and V is TRBV27, with no clear D. Germline V gives CDR1 MNHEY, CDR2 SMNVEV (reference sequence). CDR3 length: 17 amino acids. V was pared by 0 bases and J by 0 bases, with 13 bases between. The CDR3 nucleotides read TGTGCCAGCAGTTTATCCCCCTCCCCGGCGAGCACAGATACGCAGTATTTT. It codes for CASSLSPSPASTDTQYF.

The chain uses TRBV12-3 or TRBV12-4 and TRBJ2-1; 14 nucleotides match TRBD2. CDR3 length: 17 amino acids. With V trimmed by 7 bases and J by 5 bases, 10 bases remained unmatched. The DNA for the CDR3 is TGTGCCAGCAACCTCTTTCGGACTAGCGGGGGGCACAATGAGCAGTTCTTC. Amino acid sequence: CASNLFRTSGGHNEQFF.

The CDR3 is CASSPSGGSGLTTDTQYF. CDR3 nucleotide sequence: TGTGCCAGCAGCCCCTCGGGCGGGAGCGGTCTCACCACAGATACGCAGTATTTT. The V gene is TRBV9, the J gene TRBJ2-3; 7 bases match TRBD2. CDR1 and CDR2 from the germline V gene are SGDLS and YYNGEE. The CDR3 runs 18 residues. V lost 4 bases and J lost 2; bases outside the gene matches: 16.